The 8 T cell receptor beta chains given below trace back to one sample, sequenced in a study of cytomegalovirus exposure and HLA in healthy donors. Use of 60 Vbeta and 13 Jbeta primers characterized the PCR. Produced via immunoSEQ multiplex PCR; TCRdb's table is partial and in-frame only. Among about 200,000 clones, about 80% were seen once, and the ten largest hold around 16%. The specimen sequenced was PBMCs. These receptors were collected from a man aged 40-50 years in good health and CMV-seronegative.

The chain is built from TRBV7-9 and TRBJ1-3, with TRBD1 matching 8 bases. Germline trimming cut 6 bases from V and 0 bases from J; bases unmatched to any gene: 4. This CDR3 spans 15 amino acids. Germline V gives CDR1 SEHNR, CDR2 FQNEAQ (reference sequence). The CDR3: CASRGQGASGNTIYF. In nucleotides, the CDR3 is TGTGCCAGCAGGGGTCAGGGGGCCTCTGGAAACACCATATATTTT.

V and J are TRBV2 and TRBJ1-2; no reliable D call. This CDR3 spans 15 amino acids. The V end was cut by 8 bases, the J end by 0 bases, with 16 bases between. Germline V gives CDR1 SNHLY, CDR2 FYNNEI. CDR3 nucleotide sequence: TGTGCCAGCGAACAGACCCAATTAGCTAACTATGGCTACACCTTC. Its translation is CASEQTQLANYGYTF.

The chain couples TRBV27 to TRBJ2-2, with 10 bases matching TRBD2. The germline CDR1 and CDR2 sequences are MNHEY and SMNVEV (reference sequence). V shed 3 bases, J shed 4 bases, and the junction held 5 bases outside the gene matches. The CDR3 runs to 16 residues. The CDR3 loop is CASSFSLAGPTGELFF. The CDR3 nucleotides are TGTGCCAGCAGTTTCTCACTAGCGGGACCCACCGGGGAGCTGTTTTTT.

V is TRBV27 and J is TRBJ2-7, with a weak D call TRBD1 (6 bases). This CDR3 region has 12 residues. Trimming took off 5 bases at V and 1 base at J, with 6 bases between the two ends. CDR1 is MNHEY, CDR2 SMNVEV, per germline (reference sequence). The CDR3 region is CASSTGSYEQYF. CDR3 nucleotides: TGTGCCAGCAGTACAGGGTCCTACGAGCAGTACTTC.

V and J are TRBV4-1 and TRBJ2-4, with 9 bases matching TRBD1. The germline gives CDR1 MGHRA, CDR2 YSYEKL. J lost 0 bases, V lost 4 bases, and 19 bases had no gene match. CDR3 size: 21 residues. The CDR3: CASSRLSGTGSDGIAKNIQYF. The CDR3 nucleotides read TGCGCCAGCAGCCGCCTATCTGGGACAGGGAGTGATGGGATAGCCAAAAACATTCAGTACTTC.

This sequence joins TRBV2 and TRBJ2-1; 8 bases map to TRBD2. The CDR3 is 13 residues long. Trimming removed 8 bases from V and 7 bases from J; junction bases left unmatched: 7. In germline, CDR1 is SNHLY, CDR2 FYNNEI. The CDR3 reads CASRGGALNEQFF. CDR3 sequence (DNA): TGTGCCAGCCGGGGGGGAGCGCTTAATGAGCAGTTCTTC.

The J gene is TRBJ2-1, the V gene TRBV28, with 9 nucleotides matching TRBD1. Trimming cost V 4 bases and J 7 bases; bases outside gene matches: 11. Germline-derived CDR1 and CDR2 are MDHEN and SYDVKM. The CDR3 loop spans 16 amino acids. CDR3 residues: CASSSATGGVVNEQFF. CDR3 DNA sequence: TGTGCCAGCAGTTCCGCCACAGGGGGCGTAGTTAATGAGCAGTTCTTC.

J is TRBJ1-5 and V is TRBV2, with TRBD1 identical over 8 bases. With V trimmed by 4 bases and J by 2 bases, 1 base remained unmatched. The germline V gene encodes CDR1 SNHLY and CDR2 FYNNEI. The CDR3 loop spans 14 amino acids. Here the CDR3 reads CASSVGQGNQPQHF. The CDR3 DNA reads TGTGCCAGCAGTGTGGGACAGGGCAATCAGCCCCAGCATTTT.